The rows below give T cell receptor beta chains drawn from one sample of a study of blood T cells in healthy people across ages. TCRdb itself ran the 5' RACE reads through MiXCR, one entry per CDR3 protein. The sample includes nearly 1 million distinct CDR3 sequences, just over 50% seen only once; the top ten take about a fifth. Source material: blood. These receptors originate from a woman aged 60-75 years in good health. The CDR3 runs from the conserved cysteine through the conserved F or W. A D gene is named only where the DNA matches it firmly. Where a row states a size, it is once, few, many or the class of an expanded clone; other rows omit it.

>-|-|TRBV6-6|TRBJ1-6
TGTGCCAGCAGTGCCCGTACCTCACCCCTCCACTTT
CASSARTSPLHF
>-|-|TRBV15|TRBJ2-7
TGTGCCACCAGCAGAGATGGCGGTAGCTCCTACGAGCAGTACTTC
CATSRDGGSSYEQYF
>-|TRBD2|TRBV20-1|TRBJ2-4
TGCAGTGCTAGATCGGCTAGCGGGAGCTTTAACATTCAGTACTTC
CSARSASGSFNIQYF
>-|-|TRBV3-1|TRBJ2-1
TGTGCCAGCAGATCGCGACATTTTGGCAATGAGCAGTTCTTC
CASRSRHFGNEQFF
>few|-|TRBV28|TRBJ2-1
TGTGCCAGCAGTTTCACTGATGAGCAGTTCTTC
CASSFTDEQFF
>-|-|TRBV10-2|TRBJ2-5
TGCGCCAGCAGATGGCAGGGGGGCTCCGAGACCCAGTACTTC
CASRWQGGSETQYF
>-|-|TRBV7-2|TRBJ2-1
TGTGCCAGCAGCTTAGCAGGAATAAACAATGAGCAGTTCTTC
CASSLAGINNEQFF
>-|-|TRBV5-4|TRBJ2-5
TGTGCCAGCAGCCCGGACGGTATAAGGGAGACCCAGTACTTC
CASSPDGIRETQYF
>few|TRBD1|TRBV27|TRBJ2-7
TGTGCCAGCAGTTTTGCCCCCGGGACAGTGGATAAGGAGCAGTACTTC
CASSFAPGTVDKEQYF
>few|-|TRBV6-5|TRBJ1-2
TGTGCCAGCAGTTATGACACCACTAGCTATGGCTACACCTTC
CASSYDTTSYGYTF
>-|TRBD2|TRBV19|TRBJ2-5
TGTGCCAGTAGTACCGGACTAGCCATCGGCGGGGAGACCCAGTACTTC
CASSTGLAIGGETQYF
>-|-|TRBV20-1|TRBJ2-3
TGCAGTGCTAGGGACGAGGGGGAGTATATGACAGATACGCAGTATTTT
CSARDEGEYMTDTQYF
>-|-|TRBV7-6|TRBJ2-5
TGTGCCAGCAGCTTAATCCCGGGTTCACCAAATGAGCAGTACTTC
CASSLIPGSPNEQYF
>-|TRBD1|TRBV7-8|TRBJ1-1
TGTGCCAGCAGCTTAAGGTTGGGACAGACCATGAACACTGAAGCTTTCTTT
CASSLRLGQTMNTEAFF
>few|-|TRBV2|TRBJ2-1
TGTGCCAGCAATAGGGATGTCGTTTACAATGAGCAGTTCTTC
CASNRDVVYNEQFF
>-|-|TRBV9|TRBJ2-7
TGTGCCAGCGGCCCAACGCTAGGGCGCGAGCAGTACTTC
CASGPTLGREQYF
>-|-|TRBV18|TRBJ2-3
TGTGCCACCAACCCATCTGGCCATCCCACGTATACGCAGTATTTT
CATNPSGHPTYTQYF
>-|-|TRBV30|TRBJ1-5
TGTGCCTGGAGTGTATCTGGCGGATATAGCAATCAGCCCCAGCATTTT
CAWSVSGGYSNQPQHF
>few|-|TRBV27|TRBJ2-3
TGTGCCAGCAGTCCGGGGAGAGCGGCTCTATGGGATACGCAGTATTTT
CASSPGRAALWDTQYF
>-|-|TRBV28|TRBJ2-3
TGTGCCAGCAGTTTGTCTCTCCCGGGAACAGATACGCAGTATTTT
CASSLSLPGTDTQYF
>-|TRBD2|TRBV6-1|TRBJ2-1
TGTGCCAGCAGTGATTCCGAGCTAGCGGGAGGGTTCTACAATGAGCAGTTCTTC
CASSDSELAGGFYNEQFF
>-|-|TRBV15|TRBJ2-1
TGTGCCACCAGCAAGGGAGATGAGCAGTTCTTC
CATSKGDEQFF
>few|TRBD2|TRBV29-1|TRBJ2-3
TGCAGCGTTGAAAGCACTAGCGGGAAGACAGATACGCAGTATTTT
CSVESTSGKTDTQYF
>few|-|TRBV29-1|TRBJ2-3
TGCAGCGTCCTCCGGGATCCAAACACAGATACGCAGTATTTT
CSVLRDPNTDTQYF
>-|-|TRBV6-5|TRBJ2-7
TGTGCCAGCAGTTACTCGACCACAGACAATGAGCAGTACTTC
CASSYSTTDNEQYF
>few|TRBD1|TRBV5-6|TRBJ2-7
TGTGCCAGCAGCTTGTTGGGACAGGGGAAATACGAGCAGTACTTC
CASSLLGQGKYEQYF
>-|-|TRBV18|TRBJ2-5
TGTGCCAGCTCACCCACTGGGGGGAGAGGAAGAGAGACCCAGTACTTC
CASSPTGGRGRETQYF